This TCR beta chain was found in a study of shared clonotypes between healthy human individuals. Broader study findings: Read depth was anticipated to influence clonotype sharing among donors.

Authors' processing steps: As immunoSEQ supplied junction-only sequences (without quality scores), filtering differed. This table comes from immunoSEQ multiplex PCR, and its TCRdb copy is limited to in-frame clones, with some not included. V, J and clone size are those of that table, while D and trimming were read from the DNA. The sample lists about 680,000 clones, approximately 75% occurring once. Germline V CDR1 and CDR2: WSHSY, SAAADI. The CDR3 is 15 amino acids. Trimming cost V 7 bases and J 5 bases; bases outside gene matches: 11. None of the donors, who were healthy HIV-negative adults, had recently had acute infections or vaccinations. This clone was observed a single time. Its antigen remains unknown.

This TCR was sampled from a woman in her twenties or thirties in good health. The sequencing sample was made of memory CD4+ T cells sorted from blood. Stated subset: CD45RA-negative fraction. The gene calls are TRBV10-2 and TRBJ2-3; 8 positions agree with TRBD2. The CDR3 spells CASKELGLAGDTQYF. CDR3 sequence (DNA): TGCGCCAGCAAAGAGTTGGGGCTAGCGGGAGATACGCAGTATTTT.